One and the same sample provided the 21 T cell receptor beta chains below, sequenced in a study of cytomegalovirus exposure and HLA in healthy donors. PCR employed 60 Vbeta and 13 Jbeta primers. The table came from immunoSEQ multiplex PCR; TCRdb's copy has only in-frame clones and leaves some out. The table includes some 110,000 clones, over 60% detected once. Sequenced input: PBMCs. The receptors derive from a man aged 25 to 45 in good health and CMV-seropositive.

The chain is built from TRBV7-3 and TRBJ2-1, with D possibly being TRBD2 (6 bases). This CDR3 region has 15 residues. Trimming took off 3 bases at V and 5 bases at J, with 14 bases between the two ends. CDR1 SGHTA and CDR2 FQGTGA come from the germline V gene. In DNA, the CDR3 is TGTGCCAGCAGCTTCGGAGGGGCGGGGAACAATGAGCAGTTCTTC. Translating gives CASSFGGAGNNEQFF.

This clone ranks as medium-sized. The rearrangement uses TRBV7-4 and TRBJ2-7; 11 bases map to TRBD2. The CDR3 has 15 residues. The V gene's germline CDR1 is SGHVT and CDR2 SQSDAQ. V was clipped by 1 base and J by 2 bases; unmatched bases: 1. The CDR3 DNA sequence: TGTGCCAGCAGCTTAGGACTAGCGGGGCCCTACGAGCAGTACTTC. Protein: CASSLGLAGPYEQYF.

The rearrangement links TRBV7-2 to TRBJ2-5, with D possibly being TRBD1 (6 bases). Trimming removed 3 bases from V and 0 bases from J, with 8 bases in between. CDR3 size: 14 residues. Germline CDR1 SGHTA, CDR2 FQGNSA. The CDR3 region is CASSFGQYQETQYF. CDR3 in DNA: TGTGCCAGCAGCTTTGGACAGTACCAAGAGACCCAGTACTTC.

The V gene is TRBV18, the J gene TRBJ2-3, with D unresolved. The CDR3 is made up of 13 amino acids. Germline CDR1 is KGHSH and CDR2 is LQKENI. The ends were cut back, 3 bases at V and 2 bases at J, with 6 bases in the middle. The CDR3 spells CASSPSSTDTQYF. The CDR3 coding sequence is TGTGCCAGCTCACCCAGTTCCACAGATACGCAGTATTTT.

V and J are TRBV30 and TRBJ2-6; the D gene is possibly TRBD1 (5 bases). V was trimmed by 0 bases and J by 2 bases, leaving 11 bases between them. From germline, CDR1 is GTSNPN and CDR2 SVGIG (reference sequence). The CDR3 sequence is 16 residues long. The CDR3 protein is CAWSVPRQTGANVLTF. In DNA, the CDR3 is TGTGCCTGGAGTGTCCCCCGACAGACTGGGGCCAACGTCCTGACTTTC.

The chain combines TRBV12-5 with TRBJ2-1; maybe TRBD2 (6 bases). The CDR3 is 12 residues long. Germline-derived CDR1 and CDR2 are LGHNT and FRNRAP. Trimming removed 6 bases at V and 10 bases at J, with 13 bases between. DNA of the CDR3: TGTGCTAGTGGGCTTACTAGCCCGGAGCAGTTCTTC. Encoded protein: CASGLTSPEQFF.

The CDR3 DNA sequence: TGTGCCAGCAGTGGGGGCAGATATAGCAATCAGCCCCAGCATTTT. It yields the protein CASSGGRYSNQPQHF. The chain carries TRBV6-1 and TRBJ1-5, with a weak D call TRBD1 (5 bases). Germline lookup yields CDR1 MNHNS and CDR2 SASEGT. The V end lost 4 bases, the J end lost 0 bases, and 10 bases lay between the germline ends. CDR3 length equals 15 residues.

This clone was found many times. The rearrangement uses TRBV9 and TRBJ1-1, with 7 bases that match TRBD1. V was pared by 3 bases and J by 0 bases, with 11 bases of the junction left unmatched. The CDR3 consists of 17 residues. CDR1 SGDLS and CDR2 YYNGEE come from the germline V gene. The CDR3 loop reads CASSARGSGFVNTEAFF. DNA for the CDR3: TGTGCCAGCAGCGCCAGGGGGTCAGGGTTCGTGAACACTGAAGCTTTCTTT.

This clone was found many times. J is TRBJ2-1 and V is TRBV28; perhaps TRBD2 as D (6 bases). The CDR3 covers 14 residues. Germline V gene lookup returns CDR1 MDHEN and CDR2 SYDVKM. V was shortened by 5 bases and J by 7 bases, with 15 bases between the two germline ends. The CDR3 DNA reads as TGTGCCAGCAGTGGGGGACTCCAGGGAAATGAGCAGTTCTTC. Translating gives CASSGGLQGNEQFF.

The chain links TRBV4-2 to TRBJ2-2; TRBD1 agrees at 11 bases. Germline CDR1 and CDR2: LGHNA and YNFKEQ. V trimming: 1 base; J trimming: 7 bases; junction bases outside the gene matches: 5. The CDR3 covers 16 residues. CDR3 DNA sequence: TGTGCCAGCAGCCAAGTTGGGGACAGGGGGGTCGGGGAGCTGTTTTTT. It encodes CASSQVGDRGVGELFF.

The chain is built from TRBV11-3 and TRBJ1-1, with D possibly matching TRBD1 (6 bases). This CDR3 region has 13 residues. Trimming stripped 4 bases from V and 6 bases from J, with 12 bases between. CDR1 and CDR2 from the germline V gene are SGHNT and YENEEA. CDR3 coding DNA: TGTGCCAGCAGCTGGGGGGAGGGGGCTGAAGCTTTCTTT. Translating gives CASSWGEGAEAFF.

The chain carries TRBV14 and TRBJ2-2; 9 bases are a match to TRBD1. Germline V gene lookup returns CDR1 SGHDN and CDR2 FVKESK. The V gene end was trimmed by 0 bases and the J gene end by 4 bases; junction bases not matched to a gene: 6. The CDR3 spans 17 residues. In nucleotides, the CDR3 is TGTGCCAGCAGCCAAGATCCGACAGGGGGTAGCACCGGGGAGCTGTTTTTT. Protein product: CASSQDPTGGSTGELFF.

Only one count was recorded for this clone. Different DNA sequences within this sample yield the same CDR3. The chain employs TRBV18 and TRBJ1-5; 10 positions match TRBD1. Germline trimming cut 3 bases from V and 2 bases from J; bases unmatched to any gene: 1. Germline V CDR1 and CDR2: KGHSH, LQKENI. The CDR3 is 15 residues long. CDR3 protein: CASSPGTGGNQPQHF. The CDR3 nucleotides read TGTGCCAGCTCACCCGGGACAGGGGGCAATCAGCCCCAGCATTTT.

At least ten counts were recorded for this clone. The DNA for the CDR3 is TGCAGCGTGGGAGGGGAGGATCAGCCCCAGCATTTT. Translated: CSVGGEDQPQHF. The chain joins TRBV29-1 to TRBJ1-5; weak D call: TRBD1 (5 bases). Germline loops: CDR1 SQVTM, CDR2 ANQGSEA. Trimming left V 6 bases short and J 5 bases short, with 11 bases between. The CDR3 is made up of 12 amino acids.

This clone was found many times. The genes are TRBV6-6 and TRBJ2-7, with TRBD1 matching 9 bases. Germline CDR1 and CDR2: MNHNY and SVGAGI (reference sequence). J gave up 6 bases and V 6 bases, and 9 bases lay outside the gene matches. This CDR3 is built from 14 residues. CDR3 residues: CASSSLGQGPEQYF. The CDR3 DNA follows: TGTGCCAGCAGCTCCCTGGGACAGGGTCCCGAGCAGTACTTC.

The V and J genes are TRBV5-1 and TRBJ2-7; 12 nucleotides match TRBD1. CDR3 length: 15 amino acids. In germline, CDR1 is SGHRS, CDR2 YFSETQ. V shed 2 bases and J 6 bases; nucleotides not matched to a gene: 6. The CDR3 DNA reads TGCGCCAGCAGCTTTTCCGGGACAGGGGGCTTCGAGCAGTACTTC. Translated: CASSFSGTGGFEQYF.

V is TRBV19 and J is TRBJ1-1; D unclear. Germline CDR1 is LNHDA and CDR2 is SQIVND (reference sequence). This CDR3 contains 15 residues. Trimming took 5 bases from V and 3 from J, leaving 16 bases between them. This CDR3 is CASSLRTRDDTEAFF. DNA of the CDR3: TGTGCCAGTAGTTTAAGGACGCGGGATGACACTGAAGCTTTCTTT.

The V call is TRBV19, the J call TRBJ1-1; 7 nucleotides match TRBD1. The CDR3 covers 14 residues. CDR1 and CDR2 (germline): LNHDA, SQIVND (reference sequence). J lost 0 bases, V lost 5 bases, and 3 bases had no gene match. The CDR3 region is CASSPRGLNTEAFF. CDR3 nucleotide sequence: TGTGCCAGTAGTCCGAGGGGGCTGAACACTGAAGCTTTCTTT.

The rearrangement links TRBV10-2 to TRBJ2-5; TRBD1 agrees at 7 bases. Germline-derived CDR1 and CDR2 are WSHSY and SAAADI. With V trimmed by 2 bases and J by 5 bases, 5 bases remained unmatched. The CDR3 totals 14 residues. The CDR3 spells CASSEGRGWETQYF. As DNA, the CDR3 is TGCGCCAGCAGTGAGGGCAGGGGGTGGGAGACCCAGTACTTC.

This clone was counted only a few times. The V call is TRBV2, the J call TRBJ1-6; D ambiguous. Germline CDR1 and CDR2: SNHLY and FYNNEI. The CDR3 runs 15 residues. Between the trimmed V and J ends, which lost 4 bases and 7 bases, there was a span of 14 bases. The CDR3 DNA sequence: TGTGCCAGCAGTGCTACTAGGGCTAGCAATTCACCCCTCCACTTT. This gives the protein CASSATRASNSPLHF.

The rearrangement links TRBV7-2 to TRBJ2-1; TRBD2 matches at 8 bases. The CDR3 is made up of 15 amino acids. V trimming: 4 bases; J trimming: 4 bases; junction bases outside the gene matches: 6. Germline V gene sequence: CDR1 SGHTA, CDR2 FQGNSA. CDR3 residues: CASSSPAGAYNEQFF. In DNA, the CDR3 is TGTGCCAGCAGCTCCCCAGCGGGGGCATACAATGAGCAGTTCTTC.